The clone carrying this TCR beta chain has just a few counts. What it recognizes is unknown. TCRdb re-called the reads through MiXCR, storing one row per CDR3 protein. The table shows roughly 340,000 distinct CDR3 sequences, with just under 30% occurring only once. The data were obtained in a study of T cell repertoires in cytomegalovirus infection. About the study: In public TCR beta signatures, there were indications of both CMV infection and matching HLA type.

Notes on the study in general: The response measured ex vivo was dominated by TCR beta clonotypes (HLA-C-restricted and CMV-specific). Public TCR beta family frequency separated CMV-and-HLA carriers, including in an independent cohort.

This TCR was recovered from a human donor in good health (CMV status not recorded). Some clones in this sample may be carry-over from other donors' samples. Sequenced material: cultured PBMCs, taken from culture after CMV antigen stimulation.

The CDR3 DNA follows: TGTGCCAGCAGCTTAGGGCTAGCGGACACAGATACGCAGTATTTT. Protein: CASSLGLADTDTQYF. The chain has TRBV7-9 and TRBJ2-3; 7 nucleotides match TRBD2. Germline V gene lookup returns CDR1 SEHNR and CDR2 FQNEAQ (reference sequence). The CDR3 covers 15 residues. V lost 1 base to trimming and J lost 2 bases; unmatched junction nucleotides: 3.